Detailed here is one T cell receptor beta chain. Its antigen is unidentified. The CDR3 spans 15 residues. The germline gives CDR1 SGHTS, CDR2 YDEGEE. With 2 bases removed from V and 5 bases from J, the gap between germline ends came to 15 bases. Produced via immunoSEQ multiplex PCR; TCRdb's table is partial and in-frame only. Of some 140,000 clones listed, roughly 90% are singletons. This sample was included in a study of cytomegalovirus exposure and HLA in healthy donors. Findings and caveats of the study: In vitro experiments confirmed that a few CMV-associated chains were specific for CMV antigens. With high specificity and sensitivity, the classifier reportedly diagnosed cytomegalovirus status.

The specimen sequenced was PBMCs. The receptor's source is a man aged 18 to 30 in good health and CMV-seronegative. The gene calls are TRBV5-8 and TRBJ2-3; D possibly corresponds to TRBD2 (6 bases). The chain's CDR3 is CASSFPGTGVDTQYF. In nucleotides, the CDR3 is TGTGCCAGCAGCTTCCCCGGGACTGGGGTAGATACGCAGTATTTT.